Below are 27 T cell receptor beta chains sequenced from a single sample in a study of blood T cell repertoires in COVID-19. TCRdb's copy holds only in-frame clones and misses some; the assay was immunoSEQ multiplex PCR. The sample shows about 210,000 clones, roughly four fifths of them seen only once. The sample comprised peripheral blood. Every receptor here comes from a woman between 40 and 50 years old with acute or convalescent COVID-19.

The chain uses TRBV5-6 and TRBJ2-5; 7 bases match TRBD2. Germline CDR1 and CDR2: SGHDT and YYEEEE. V lost 2 bases, J lost 5 bases, and 9 bases stayed unmatched. There are 15 residues in the CDR3. The CDR3 coding sequence is TGTGCCAGCAGCTTATCAGCGGGAATCGGGGAGACCCAGTACTTC. Translated: CASSLSAGIGETQYF.

The V gene is TRBV5-1, the J gene TRBJ1-2; 7 bases agree with TRBD1. The CDR3 length is 14 residues. V shed 3 bases and J 7 bases; nucleotides not matched to a gene: 9. CDR1 and CDR2 from the germline V gene are SGHRS and YFSETQ. The CDR3 sequence is CASSSATGVGGYTF. The CDR3 nucleotides are TGCGCCAGCAGCTCGGCTACAGGGGTCGGTGGCTACACCTTC. Looking up the rest from reference TRBV5-1 and TRBJ1-2 gives the full variable domain: KAGVTQTPRYLIKTRGQQVTLSCSPISGHRSVSWYQQTPGQGLQFLFEYFSETQRNKGNFPGRFSGRQFSNSRSEMNVSTLELGDSALYLCASSSATGVGGYTFGSGTRLTVV.

This chain connects TRBV12-5 to TRBJ1-2; the match to TRBD1 covers 9 bases. The V gene end was trimmed by 3 bases and the J gene end by 4 bases; junction bases not matched to a gene: 0. This CDR3 spans 13 amino acids. CDR1 and CDR2 from the germline V gene are LGHNT and FRNRAP. The DNA for the CDR3 is TGTGCTAGTGGTTTACAGGGGGCCTATGGCTACACCTTC. Translating gives CASGLQGAYGYTF. The full variable domain, its missing parts supplied by reference TRBV12-5 and TRBJ1-2, is DARVTQTPRHKVTEMGQEVTMRCQPILGHNTVFWYRQTMMQGLELLAYFRNRAPLDDSGMPKDRFSAEMPDATLATLKIQPSEPRDSAVYFCASGLQGAYGYTFGSGTRLTVV.

Here the CDR3 reads CASSEGRKYGYTF. CDR3 in DNA: TGTGCCAGCAGTGAAGGCAGAAAGTATGGCTACACCTTC. The rearrangement links TRBV25-1 to TRBJ1-2, with D unclear. V lost 2 bases to trimming and J lost 5 bases, with 9 bases between them. CDR1 and CDR2 (germline): MGHDK, SYGVNS. The CDR3 is 13 amino acids.

This clone was detected once. CDR3 sequence: CASSQGEVLGANVLTF. The CDR3 region has the DNA TGTGCCAGCAGCCAAGGGGAGGTCTTAGGGGCCAACGTCCTGACTTTC. The chain is built from TRBV14 and TRBJ2-6; maybe TRBD2 (6 bases). The CDR3 runs to 16 residues. Trimming took 1 base from V and 4 from J, leaving 11 bases between them. Germline CDR1 is SGHDN and CDR2 is FVKESK.

V gene TRBV14 combines with J gene TRBJ2-7, with TRBD1 matching over 8 bases. V dropped 1 base and J dropped 2; count of bases not matched to a gene: 13. Germline V CDR1 and CDR2: SGHDN, FVKESK. The CDR3 loop spans 18 amino acids. The CDR3 DNA reads as TGTGCCAGCAGCCAAGTTTTCTCGACAGGGGCGTTTACCTACGAGCAGTACTTC. This sequence encodes CASSQVFSTGAFTYEQYF.

The chain recombines TRBV15 with TRBJ2-2; D is unresolved. This CDR3 spans 12 amino acids. The germline V and J ends were trimmed by 5 bases and 7 bases, with 8 bases remaining between them. Germline assignment: CDR1 LNHNV and CDR2 YYDKDF (reference sequence). CDR3 nucleotide sequence: TGTGCCACCAGCCTTCGCGTCGGGGAGCTGTTTTTT. Amino acid sequence: CATSLRVGELFF.

This chain links TRBV19 with TRBJ2-2; 8 positions match TRBD1. Germline V gives CDR1 LNHDA, CDR2 SQIVND (reference sequence). V shed 5 bases and J 4 bases; nucleotides not matched to a gene: 9. This CDR3 comprises 16 residues. The CDR3 here is CASSLGQGPSTGELFF. CDR3 in DNA: TGTGCCAGTAGTCTCGGACAGGGTCCGTCCACCGGGGAGCTGTTTTTT.

The V and J genes are TRBV18 and TRBJ2-1, with TRBD1 matching 10 bases. Unmatched junction bases numbered 5, after V lost 4 bases and J lost 5 bases. CDR3 length equals 15 residues. Germline V gene sequence: CDR1 KGHSH, CDR2 LQKENI. The CDR3 DNA reads as TGTGCCAGCTCACTGACAGGGGGCGCAGACAATGAGCAGTTCTTC. Translating it yields CASSLTGGADNEQFF.

CDR3 sequence: CASSLDSGLYNEQFF. The CDR3 nucleotides read TGCGCCAGCAGCTTGGATAGCGGTCTGTACAATGAGCAGTTCTTC. The V gene is TRBV5-1, the J gene TRBJ2-1; D is perhaps TRBD2 (6 bases). Per germline, CDR1 SGHRS and CDR2 YFSETQ. The CDR3 contains 15 residues. Trimming pared 0 bases from V and 4 bases from J, leaving 11 bases between. The full variable domain, in which reference TRBV5-1 and TRBJ2-1 provide the parts outside the CDR3, is KAGVTQTPRYLIKTRGQQVTLSCSPISGHRSVSWYQQTPGQGLQFLFEYFSETQRNKGNFPGRFSGRQFSNSRSEMNVSTLELGDSALYLCASSLDSGLYNEQFFGPGTRLTVL.

J is TRBJ2-2 and V is TRBV24-1, with D possibly being TRBD1 (6 bases). V was shortened by 3 bases and J by 2 bases, with 12 bases between the two germline ends. CDR1 and CDR2 from the germline V gene are KGHDR and SFDVKD. The length of the CDR3 is 16 residues. The CDR3 nucleotides read TGTGCCACCAGTGATCCCGACAGGTCAAACACCGGGGAGCTGTTTTTT. Its protein is CATSDPDRSNTGELFF.

The rearrangement joins TRBV11-3 to TRBJ2-7, with 8 bases identical to TRBD1. With 0 bases clipped from V and 5 bases from J, the junction kept 3 bases outside the gene matches. The CDR3 is made up of 14 amino acids. Germline V gives CDR1 SGHNT, CDR2 YENEEA. The CDR3 sequence is CASSLDGQGHEQYF. The CDR3 nucleotides read TGTGCCAGCAGCTTAGATGGACAGGGCCACGAGCAGTACTTC.

The chain uses TRBV7-8 and TRBJ2-7; 9 bases are a match to TRBD1. V shed 3 bases and J 6 bases; nucleotides not matched to a gene: 12. This CDR3 contains 16 residues. Germline CDR1 is SGHVS and CDR2 is FQNEAQ. CDR3 nucleotide sequence: TGTGCCAGCAGCTTCGGAAACCGGGACAGGGCTGGCGAGCAGTACTTC. Its protein is CASSFGNRDRAGEQYF.

The chain combines TRBV4-2 with TRBJ2-4; a weak D match, TRBD1 (6 bases). Germline V CDR1 and CDR2: LGHNA, YNFKEQ. The CDR3 length is 16 residues. Trimming removed 0 bases from V and 0 bases from J, with 9 bases in between. Here the CDR3 DNA reads TGTGCCAGCAGCCAAGAGGACAGTTTAGCCAAAAACATTCAGTACTTC. Its protein product is CASSQEDSLAKNIQYF.

The chain carries TRBV7-2 and TRBJ2-1, with TRBD1 matching over 9 bases. The V segment lost 5 bases and the J segment 8 bases; nucleotides outside the gene matches: 10. This CDR3 has 15 amino acids. CDR1 and CDR2 from the germline V gene are SGHTA and FQGNSA. CDR3 DNA sequence: TGTGCCAGCAGCCCTACCGGGACAGGGATCTATGAGCAGTTCTTC. It translates to CASSPTGTGIYEQFF.

This clone was recorded only once. The chain couples TRBV15 to TRBJ1-2; D remains ambiguous. CDR1 is LNHNV, CDR2 YYDKDF, per germline (reference sequence). The V end was cut by 0 bases, the J end by 4 bases, with 12 bases between. The CDR3 runs 15 residues. CDR3 sequence: CATSRDGGGLYGYTF. CDR3 sequence (DNA): TGTGCCACCAGCAGAGATGGAGGAGGGCTCTATGGCTACACCTTC.

The J gene is TRBJ2-1, the V gene TRBV2, with TRBD2 as a possible D gene (6 bases). Per the germline V gene, CDR1 is SNHLY and CDR2 is FYNNEI. The V end lost 11 bases, the J end lost 7 bases, and 15 bases lay between the germline ends. The length of the CDR3 is 12 residues. For the CDR3, the DNA is TGTGCCTCCCGGGAGAGTGGGAATGAGCAGTTCTTC. This translates into CASRESGNEQFF.

The chain links TRBV6-4 to TRBJ2-2, with D perhaps TRBD1 (6 bases). Germline CDR1 MRHNA, CDR2 SNTAGT. The V and J ends lost 5 bases and 0 bases respectively, with 7 bases between them. The CDR3 length is 14 residues. The CDR3 protein is CASSRTANTGELFF. The CDR3 region has the DNA TGTGCCAGCAGTAGGACAGCGAACACCGGGGAGCTGTTTTTT.

This rearrangement joins TRBV30 to TRBJ2-2, with D tentatively TRBD2 (6 bases). The V end lost 8 bases, the J end lost 0 bases, and 16 bases lay between the germline ends. The CDR3 contains 15 residues. Germline loops: CDR1 GTSNPN, CDR2 SVGIG (reference sequence). CDR3 nucleotide sequence: TGTGCCGAGGGAGGTGGGACTCCGAACACCGGGGAGCTGTTTTTT. Its translation: CAEGGGTPNTGELFF.

This clone was observed once. The genes are TRBV2 and TRBJ2-7; perhaps TRBD1 as D (6 bases). This CDR3 region has 12 residues. With 7 bases removed from V and 3 bases from J, the gap between germline ends came to 10 bases. CDR1 is SNHLY, CDR2 FYNNEI, per germline. The CDR3: CASKGDGYEQYF. CDR3 nucleotide sequence: TGTGCCAGCAAGGGGGACGGCTACGAGCAGTACTTC.

The chain couples TRBV4-3 to TRBJ2-7; TRBD2 is a possible D gene (6 bases). V dropped 2 bases and J dropped 6 bases, with 11 bases sitting between them. The CDR3 has 13 residues. From germline, CDR1 is LGHNA and CDR2 YSLEER. The chain's CDR3 is CASSQLREAEQYF. DNA of the CDR3: TGCGCCAGCAGCCAATTGAGGGAGGCCGAGCAGTACTTC.

The chain is built from TRBV9 and TRBJ2-1; perhaps TRBD1 as D (6 bases). Per germline, CDR1 SGDLS and CDR2 YYNGEE. This CDR3 region has 14 residues. V was trimmed by 0 bases and J by 12 bases, leaving 16 bases between them. As DNA, the CDR3 is TGTGCCAGCAGCGTAGGTGTGGGGGCCAGGGGGCAGTTCTTC. Its protein is CASSVGVGARGQFF.

This clone was recorded a few times. This chain links TRBV14 with TRBJ2-1; D perhaps matches TRBD1 (6 bases). CDR1 and CDR2 from the germline V gene are SGHDN and FVKESK. Trimming stripped 0 bases from V and 9 bases from J, with 18 bases between. This CDR3 spans 16 amino acids. The chain's CDR3 is CASSQDGYRDAGEQFF. In nucleotides, the CDR3 is TGTGCCAGCAGCCAAGATGGGTACAGGGATGCTGGTGAGCAGTTCTTC.

V is TRBV5-1 and J is TRBJ2-3; 11 bases fit TRBD2. The CDR3 spans 15 residues. In germline, CDR1 is SGHRS, CDR2 YFSETQ. V trimming: 5 bases; J trimming: 1 base; junction bases outside the gene matches: 3. The CDR3 DNA reads TGCGCCAGCAGGAGACTAGCGGGGCGCACAGATACGCAGTATTTT. Its translation is CASRRLAGRTDTQYF.

The gene calls are TRBV18 and TRBJ2-1, with 7 nucleotides matching TRBD2. The CDR3 extends over 14 amino acids. The ends lost 6 bases at V and 9 bases at J; junction bases unmatched: 11. Germline V gene data show CDR1 as KGHSH and CDR2 as LQKENI. The CDR3 spells CASSQAGRAAEQFF. The CDR3 bases are TGTGCCAGCTCCCAGGCGGGGAGGGCAGCTGAGCAGTTCTTC.

The genes are TRBV9 and TRBJ2-2, with 9 bases that match TRBD2. The CDR3 sequence is 14 residues long. Germline CDR1 reads SGDLS; CDR2 reads YYNGEE. With V trimmed by 5 bases and J by 3 bases, 2 bases remained unmatched. This CDR3 reads CASRGGGDTGELFF. CDR3 DNA: TGTGCCAGCAGAGGCGGGGGGGACACCGGGGAGCTGTTTTTT.

The V gene is TRBV10-3, the J gene TRBJ1-2; possible D gene TRBD1, 5 bases. This CDR3 comprises 14 residues. Germline CDR1 and CDR2: ENHRY and SYGVKD. V was cut by 3 bases and J by 4 bases, with 12 bases left in between. The CDR3 here is CAISESDTGYGYTF. CDR3 in DNA: TGTGCCATCAGTGAATCGGACACCGGCTATGGCTACACCTTC.